This TCR beta chain was captured by sequencing in a study of cytomegalovirus exposure and HLA in healthy donors. The CDR3 runs to 14 residues. Germline values: CDR1 SGHVS, CDR2 FQNEAQ. With 1 base removed from V and 8 bases from J, the gap between germline ends came to 14 bases. A multiplex PCR was run with 60 Vbeta primers and 13 Jbeta primers. Profiling relied on immunoSEQ multiplex PCR, and the TCRdb table lists in-frame clones only, not all of them. The data contain under 150,000 clones, roughly 72% of them seen just once; the ten biggest clones take up around 4.3%. The sequencing input was PBMCs. This chain joins TRBV7-8 and TRBJ1-2, with D possibly TRBD1 on 6 matching bases. The sequence derives from a woman between 40 and 50 years old in good health and CMV-seropositive. The CDR3 protein is CASSLGPGVKGYTF. The CDR3 DNA follows: TGTGCCAGCAGCTTAGGACCAGGGGTGAAGGGCTACACCTTC. The variable domain in full, completed from reference TRBV7-8 and TRBJ1-2, reads GAGVSQSPRYKVAKRGQDVALRCDPISGHVSLFWYQQALGQGPEFLTYFQNEAQLDKSGLPSDRFFAERPEGSVSTLKIQRTQQEDSAVYLCASSLGPGVKGYTFGSGTRLTVV.